The source of this T cell receptor beta chain is a study of cytomegalovirus exposure and HLA in healthy donors. Turning to the study itself: In an earlier analysis, almost 120 million unique TCR beta sequences were found from 150 million to 200 million T cells.

There are 13 residues in the CDR3. Germline CDR1 is MNHNS and CDR2 is SASEGT. V lost 4 bases and J 1 base, leaving 8 bases between the germline ends. With 60 Vbeta and 13 Jbeta primers, the PCR was carried out. Using immunoSEQ multiplex PCR, the repertoire was profiled, and TCRdb retains in-frame clones only, with some absent. The table lists 130,000 or so clones, 70% to 80% of them singletons. Study-level points and caveats: Later analysis identified several of the most significant clusters that appeared linked to common viral pathogens. Later on, a genetic analysis was performed. It linked a missense variant in DCLRE1C with V- and J-gene trimming of TCR beta.

A note on this clone: Its antigen is undetermined.

Sequenced: PBMCs. The source is a man aged 25-40 years in good health and CMV-seronegative. V usage is TRBV6-1 and J usage is TRBJ2-7; D is unresolved. The CDR3: CASSAGESYEQYF. The CDR3 DNA follows: TGTGCCAGCAGTGCCGGAGAATCCTACGAGCAGTACTTC.